This TCR beta chain was retrieved from a study of blood T cell repertoires in COVID-19. Only in-frame clones appear in the TCRdb table, and some are missing; sequencing was by immunoSEQ multiplex PCR. This table holds about 60,000 clones, around 85% found once. The junction had 5 bases not matched to a gene; V was cut back by 6 bases and J by 9 bases. The CDR3 has 11 amino acids. Per the germline V gene, CDR1 is SQVTM and CDR2 is ANQGSEA. The receptor's source is a man aged 70 or older with active COVID-19. Sequenced sample: peripheral blood. V and J are TRBV29-1 and TRBJ2-1; 7 bases are shared with TRBD1. This CDR3 is CSVENRGEQFF. The CDR3 region has the DNA TGCAGCGTAGAGAACAGGGGTGAGCAGTTCTTC.